The entry below describes one TCR beta chain. Its target antigen remains unknown. Base qualities were left out, and no much larger clone turns up one base away. The collaborating institutions used their own protocols to collect whole blood in K2EDTA tubes. For TCRbeta analysis, collaborators shipped samples as frozen whole blood, isolated PBMCs, or DNA extracted from either of those sample types. The CDR3 has 18 amino acids, counting the end cysteine and phenylalanine. Here the CDR3 DNA is all that survives: 54 bases in frame from base 1. For this chain, trimming is 3 bases at the V end and 5 bases at the J end, and the number of junction bases without a gene match is 18. Per the germline V gene, SGHRS is the CDR1 and YFSETQ is the CDR2. TCRbeta CDR3 regions were amplified from genomic DNA by means of the immunoSEQ Assay, a bias-controlled multiplex PCR. The original pipeline was this. Within the assay, amplification of reference gene primers was used to estimate how many nucleated cells each sample contained. To quantify the absolute abundance of each unique TCRbeta CDR3 rearrangement, sequence reads were collapsed and filtered. For each sample, productive Simpson clonality was calculated as the square root of Simpson's diversity index over productive rearrangements. This is the immuneACCESS table as TCRdb keeps it, with only in-frame sequences that have V and J called. A part of the clones is gone; compared with another copy, unresolved V genes explain less than half, and the rest is unexplained. The V and J calls and clone size come from that table; D and trimming were worked out from the DNA. This sample lists about 17,000 clones; about 90% were detected once. The top ten clonotypes cover under 20% of the sample.

These data are taken from a study of blood T cell repertoires in COVID-19 (dated by TCRdb to the early 2020s). In the study overall: Samples from collaborators originated in the United States, Italy and Spain and spanned both the acute and convalescent phases of COVID-19. The material from the prospective study consisted of cDNA or gDNA derived from T cells, B-cell-depleted T cells, or PBMCs. Subjects who had been exposed to COVID-19, were actively infected with it, or had recovered from it provided the deeply sampled blood TCRbeta repertoires that made up the dataset. A freely available public database, intended as a resource for researchers studying the immune response to SARS-CoV-2, is where the repertoires were released. Samples came from the ongoing ImmuneRACE study (first 160 participants) plus 1,254 subjects from 6 global collaborators. A de-identified subject ID, COVID-19 status, age in years and sex were almost always included in the sample metadata. HLA class I and class II types, where available, came from metadata supplied by the sample provider rather than from assay-based typing. Study-wide findings and limitations: The quantity of clinical and demographic metadata differed by source and by participant and was supplied without curation.

This clonotype was obtained from a man aged 50-60 years with active COVID-19. The sequence is built from TRBV5-1 and TRBJ1-1; TRBD1 matches 8 bases in the middle. Sequencing was done on a sample of peripheral blood. The sequenced DNA: TGCGCCAGCAGCTCCCTACCCCTGGTCTCAGGGGGCGTAACTGAAGCTTTCTTT. The encoded protein is CASSSLPLVSGGVTEAFF.